The following is a TCR beta chain sequence with its context. The antigen is not known. The data derive from a study of PD-1 blockade in classical Hodgkin lymphoma. Documented time point: newly diagnosed, previously untreated cHL patient sample. Purified CD4+ T cells were obtained from thawed PBMCs through magnetic negative selection. Newly diagnosed, untreated classical Hodgkin lymphoma PBMCs served as comparison. Using immunoSEQ multiplex PCR, the repertoire was profiled, and TCRdb retains in-frame clones only, with some absent. The sample consists of some 23,000 clones, about 89% of them appearing once. Regarding the study as a whole: Repertoire differences lack defined causes, possibly disease activity or prior therapy.

Sequencing was performed on CD4+ T cells from blood. This clonotype was sampled from a human donor with classical Hodgkin lymphoma.

The CDR3 nucleotides are TGTGCCAGCAGCCCACCCCGTGATTCACCCCTCCACTTT. Residues: CASSPPRDSPLHF. The V gene is TRBV7-8, the J gene TRBJ1-6; D is uncertain. V was cut by 5 bases and J by 8 bases, with 10 bases left in between. Germline V gene lookup returns CDR1 SGHVS and CDR2 FQNEAQ. The length of the CDR3 is 13 residues.